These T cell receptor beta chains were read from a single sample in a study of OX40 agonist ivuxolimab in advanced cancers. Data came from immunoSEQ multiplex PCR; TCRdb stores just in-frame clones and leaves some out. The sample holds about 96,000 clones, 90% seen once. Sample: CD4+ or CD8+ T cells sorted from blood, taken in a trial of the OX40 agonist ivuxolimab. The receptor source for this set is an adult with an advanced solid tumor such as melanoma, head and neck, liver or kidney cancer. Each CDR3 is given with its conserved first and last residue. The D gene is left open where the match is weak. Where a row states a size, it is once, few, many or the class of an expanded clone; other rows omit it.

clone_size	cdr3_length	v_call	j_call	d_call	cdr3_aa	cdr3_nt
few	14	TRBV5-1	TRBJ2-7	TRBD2	CASSLVGTSGEQYF	TGCGCCAGCAGCTTGGTAGGGACTAGCGGCGAGCAGTACTTC
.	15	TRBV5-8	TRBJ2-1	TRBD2	CASSFISGGNNEQFF	TGTGCCAGCAGCTTTATTAGCGGGGGAAACAATGAGCAGTTCTTC
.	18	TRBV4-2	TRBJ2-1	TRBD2	CASSRTGTSGTRRNEQFF	TGTGCCAGCAGCCGAACAGGGACTAGCGGGACACGTAGGAATGAGCAGTTCTTC
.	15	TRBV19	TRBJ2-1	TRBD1	CASSIERGPYNEQFF	TGTGCCAGTAGTATAGAAAGGGGGCCCTACAATGAGCAGTTCTTC
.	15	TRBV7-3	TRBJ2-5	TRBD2	CASSPGLAGEETQYF	TGTGCCAGCAGCCCCGGCCTAGCGGGAGAAGAGACCCAGTACTTC
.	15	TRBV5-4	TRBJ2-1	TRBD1	CASSLDRGSYNEQFF	TGTGCCAGCAGCTTGGACAGGGGTTCCTACAATGAGCAGTTCTTC
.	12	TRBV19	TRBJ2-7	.	CATQSYSYEQYF	TGTGCCACACAATCATACTCCTACGAGCAGTACTTC
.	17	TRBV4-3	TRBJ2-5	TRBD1	CASSQDLPGTGKETQYF	TGCGCCAGCAGCCAAGATTTACCGGGGACAGGGAAAGAGACCCAGTACTTC
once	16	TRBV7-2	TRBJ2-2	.	CASSLRGGVNTGELFF	TGTGCCAGCAGCTTGCGTGGAGGGGTGAACACCGGGGAGCTGTTTTTT
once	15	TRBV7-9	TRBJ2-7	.	CASSLKSANPYEQYF	TGTGCCAGCAGCTTAAAATCCGCGAATCCGTACGAGCAGTACTTC
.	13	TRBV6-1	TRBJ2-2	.	CASIFRSSGELFF	TGTGCCAGCATTTTCAGATCTTCCGGGGAGCTGTTTTTT
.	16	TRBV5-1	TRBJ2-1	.	CASTSLDRGIDNEQFF	TGCGCCAGCACCTCCCTCGACCGGGGAATTGACAATGAGCAGTTCTTC
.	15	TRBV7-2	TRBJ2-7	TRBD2	CASSLSSGRDYEQYF	TGTGCCAGCAGCTTGTCTAGCGGGAGAGACTACGAGCAGTACTTC
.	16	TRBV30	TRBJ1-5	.	CAWSLGVVHSNQPQHF	TGTGCCTGGAGCCTAGGGGTGGTCCATAGCAATCAGCCCCAGCATTTT
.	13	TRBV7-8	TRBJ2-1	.	CASSLASNNEQFF	TGTGCCAGCAGCTTGGCTAGCAACAATGAGCAGTTCTTC
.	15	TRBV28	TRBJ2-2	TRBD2	CASVGSGTGTGELFF	TGTGCCAGCGTCGGTAGCGGGACTGGCACCGGGGAGCTGTTTTTT
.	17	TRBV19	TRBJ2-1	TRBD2	CASSIALGAGVRNEQFF	TGTGCCAGTAGTATAGCCCTTGGGGCGGGAGTGAGGAATGAGCAGTTCTTC
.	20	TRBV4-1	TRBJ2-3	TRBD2	CASSHPMFLGTSGASSTQYF	TGCGCCAGCAGCCATCCGATGTTCTTGGGGACTAGCGGGGCCTCGAGTACGCAGTATTTT
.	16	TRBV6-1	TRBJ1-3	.	CASSEGFWQWGNTIYF	TGTGCCAGCAGTGAAGGGTTCTGGCAGTGGGGAAACACCATATATTTT
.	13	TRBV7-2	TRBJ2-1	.	CASSRTRSNEQFF	TGTGCCAGCAGCCGTACCCGGTCGAATGAGCAGTTCTTC
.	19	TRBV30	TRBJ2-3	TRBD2	CAWSVKLAGGGRITDTQYF	TGTGCCTGGAGTGTAAAACTAGCGGGAGGGGGGCGAATCACAGATACGCAGTATTTT
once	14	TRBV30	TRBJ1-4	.	CAWTGLPSNEKLFF	TGTGCCTGGACAGGGCTTCCTTCTAATGAAAAACTGTTTTTT
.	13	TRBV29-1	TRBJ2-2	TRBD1	CSTGQGVTGELFF	TGCAGCACTGGACAGGGGGTCACCGGGGAGCTGTTTTTT
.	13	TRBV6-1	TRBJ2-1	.	CASRDHTPGRQFF	TGTGCCAGCAGGGACCATACGCCGGGACGGCAGTTCTTC
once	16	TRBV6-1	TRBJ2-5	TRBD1	CASSVMWDRGPETQYF	TGTGCCAGCAGTGTCATGTGGGACAGGGGGCCGGAGACCCAGTACTTC
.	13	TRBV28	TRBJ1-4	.	CASIDNANEKLFF	TGTGCCAGCATTGATAATGCTAATGAAAAACTGTTTTTT
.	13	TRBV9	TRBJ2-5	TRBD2	CASSVANGGVPYF	TGTGCCAGCAGCGTAGCTAACGGGGGGGTACCGTACTTC
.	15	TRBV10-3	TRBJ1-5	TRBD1	CAISGGQDSNQPQHF	TGTGCCATCAGCGGAGGACAGGATAGCAATCAGCCCCAGCATTTT
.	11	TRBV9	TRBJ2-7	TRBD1	CASSNRGEQYF	TGTGCCAGCAGTAACAGGGGCGAGCAGTACTTC
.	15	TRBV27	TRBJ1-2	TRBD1	CASSFLGTGAHGYTF	TGTGCCAGCAGTTTCCTCGGGACAGGGGCCCATGGCTACACCTTC
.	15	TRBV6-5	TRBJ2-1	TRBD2	CASGKTSGGYNEQFF	TGTGCCAGCGGTAAGACTAGCGGGGGCTACAATGAGCAGTTCTTC
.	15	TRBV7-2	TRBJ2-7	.	CASSPQGGLTYEQYF	TGTGCCAGCAGCCCCCAAGGGGGACTCACCTACGAGCAGTACTTC
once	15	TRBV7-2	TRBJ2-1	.	CASSLVEGEGNEQFF	TGTGCCAGCAGCTTAGTAGAGGGAGAGGGAAATGAGCAGTTCTTC
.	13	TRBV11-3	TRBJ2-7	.	CASSFATSYEQYF	TGTGCCAGCAGCTTTGCCACTAGCTACGAGCAGTACTTC
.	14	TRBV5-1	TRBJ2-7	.	CASTPGSGSNEQYF	TGCGCCAGCACCCCCGGTTCCGGTTCCAACGAGCAGTACTTC
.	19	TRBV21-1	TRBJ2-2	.	CASTTKTGFICGSVGELFF	TGTGCCAGCACCACAAAGACAGGGTTTATCTGCGGGAGCGTCGGGGAGCTGTTTTTT
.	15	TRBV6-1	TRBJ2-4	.	CASSQSGGAKNIQYF	TGTGCCAGCAGCCAGAGTGGGGGGGCCAAAAACATTCAGTACTTC
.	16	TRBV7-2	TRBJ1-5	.	CASSQQPTGTNQPQHF	TGTGCCAGCAGCCAACAACCTACAGGAACTAATCAGCCCCAGCATTTT
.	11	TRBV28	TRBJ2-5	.	CASSRPETQYF	TGTGCCAGCAGCAGGCCGGAGACCCAGTACTTC
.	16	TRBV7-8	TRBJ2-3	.	CASSLARLPSTDTQYF	TGTGCCAGCAGCTTAGCGAGACTACCTTCGACAGATACGCAGTATTTT
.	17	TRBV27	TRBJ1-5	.	CASILLAGVYSNQPQHF	TGTGCCAGCATTCTTCTGGCGGGGGTTTATAGCAATCAGCCCCAGCATTTT